This paragraph reports one T cell receptor (beta chain). The antigen it binds to is not known. One base away there is no much larger clone; base qualities are not given. Enrolling through a virtual design, the prospective study's participants ranged in age from roughly 18 to 89 years and lived across roughly 24 United States geographic areas. In the prospective study, cohorts were assigned on the basis of participant-reported clinical history obtained from a screening survey and a study questionnaire. Recovered participants in ImmuneRACE Cohort 3 were defined as having two consecutive negative NP/OP PCR tests, clearance from a healthcare professional, or resolution of symptoms. Each participant in the prospective study had whole blood, serum and a nasopharyngeal or oropharyngeal swab collected by mobile phlebotomists. Prospective study participants could optionally give additional blood draws and questionnaires over a 2-month period. Blood samples from the prospective study were shipped frozen or at room temperature prior to DNA extraction.

The CDR3 measures 13 amino acids from cysteine to phenylalanine. Left in the record is the CDR3 DNA by itself, 39 bases read in frame from the first base. V is pared back by 5 bases and J by 5 bases, with 10 bases lying between the germline termini. The sample is drawn from a study of blood T cell repertoires in COVID-19 (dated by TCRdb to 2018 to 2021). Background on the whole study: Collaborator samples came from the United States, Italy and Spain and covered acute and convalescent phases of COVID-19. A de-identified subject ID, COVID-19 status, age in years and sex were almost always included in the sample metadata. HLA class I and class II types, where available, came from metadata supplied by the sample provider rather than from assay-based typing. The prospective study material was composed of cDNA or gDNA derived from T cells, B-cell-depleted T cells, or PBMCs. The repertoires were released in a freely available public database meant as a resource for research on the immune response to SARS-CoV-2. Samples were obtained from the ongoing ImmuneRACE study (first 160 participants) and from 1,000 to 1,500 subjects provided by 6 global collaborators. Subjects who had been exposed to COVID-19, were actively infected with it, or had recovered from it provided the deeply sampled blood TCRbeta repertoires that made up the dataset. Overall study results and their limits: The amount of clinical and demographic metadata varied by source and participant and was provided uncurated.

The immunoSEQ Assay, a bias-controlled multiplex PCR, was used to amplify TCRbeta CDR3 regions from genomic DNA. Concerning the study's data processing: The number of nucleated cells in each sample was estimated from the amplification of reference gene primers within the assay. To quantify the absolute abundance of each unique TCRbeta CDR3 rearrangement, sequence reads were collapsed and filtered. For each sample, productive Simpson clonality was calculated as the square root of Simpson's diversity index across productive rearrangements. TCRdb took this table from immuneACCESS and kept in-frame rearrangements with V and J called. Such tables lack part of the clones; where checked against another copy, unresolved V genes explain under half of the gap, and the rest is unexplained. That table is the source of V, J and clone size, and D and trimming were worked out from the DNA. The sample data list under 300,000 clones, and under 95% of these were observed just once. Clones ranked in the top ten supply 1.5% to 2% of the sample.

Rearrangement joined TRBV12-3 or TRBV12-4 to TRBJ2-1, and TRBD1 may be the D gene, going by 5 matching bases. The sequence was obtained from a young woman who had recovered from COVID-19. Material: PBMCs or T cells enriched from blood (not recorded which). Here is the DNA: TGTGCCAGCAGTCCAGGGCCCAACAATGAGCAGTTCTTC. Translated, it reads CASSPGPNNEQFF.